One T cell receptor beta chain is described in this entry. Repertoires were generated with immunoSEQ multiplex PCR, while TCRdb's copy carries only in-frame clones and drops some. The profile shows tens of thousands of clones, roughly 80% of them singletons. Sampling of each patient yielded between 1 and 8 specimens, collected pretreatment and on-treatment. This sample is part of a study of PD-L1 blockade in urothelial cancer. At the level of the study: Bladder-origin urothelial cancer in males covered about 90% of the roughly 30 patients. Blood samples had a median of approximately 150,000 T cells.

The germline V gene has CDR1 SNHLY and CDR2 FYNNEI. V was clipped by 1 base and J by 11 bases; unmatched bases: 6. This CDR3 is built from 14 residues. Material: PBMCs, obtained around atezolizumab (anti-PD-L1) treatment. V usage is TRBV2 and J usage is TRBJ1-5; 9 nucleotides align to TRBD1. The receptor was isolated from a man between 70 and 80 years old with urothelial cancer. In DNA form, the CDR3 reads TGTGCCAGCAGTGAAGGACAGGGGGGTTCGTCCCAGCATTTT. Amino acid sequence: CASSEGQGGSSQHF. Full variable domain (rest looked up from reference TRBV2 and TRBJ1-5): EPEVTQTPSHQVTQMGQEVILRCVPISNHLYFYWYRQILGQKVEFLVSFYNNEISEKSEIFDDQFSVERPDGSNFTLKIRSTKLEDSAMYFCASSEGQGGSSQHFGDGTRLSIL.